These 12 T cell receptor beta chains originate from one sample sequenced in a study of molecular identifiers for immune sequencing clone quantification. TCRdb recomputed calls from the PCR reads with MiXCR, one row per CDR3 protein. In the table there are about half a million distinct CDR3 sequences, about 25% of which are singletons. The sample comprised naive CD8+ T cells from blood, with Jurkat cell RNA spiked in. Subset given: FACS-sorted CD8+CD4-CCR7+CD45RA+ naive T cells. Every receptor here comes from a human donor in good health. Some libraries in this study had Jurkat cell RNA spiked in.

J is TRBJ1-1 and V is TRBV6-2 or TRBV6-3, with D hard to call. Germline V gene data show CDR1 as MNHEY and CDR2 as SVGEGT. V was shortened by 4 bases and J by 3 bases, with 24 bases between the two germline ends. The CDR3 extends over 18 amino acids. The CDR3 nucleotides read TGTGCCAGCAGTTCCGGACCCAGCCCGGGAGGAGAGTACACTGAAGCTTTCTTT. This sequence encodes CASSSGPSPGGEYTEAFF.

Many counts were recorded for this clonotype. The chain uses TRBV12-3 or TRBV12-4 and TRBJ1-1, with D unresolved. The CDR3 has 13 amino acids. V dropped 3 bases and J dropped 5 bases, with 10 bases sitting between them. The CDR3 sequence is CASSFFSGTEAFF. In DNA form, the CDR3 reads TGTGCCAGCAGTTTCTTTTCGGGGACTGAAGCTTTCTTT.

Points on this clonotype: Being one base from a much bigger clone, this may be a read error. The chain carries TRBV7-8 and TRBJ2-7; D may correspond to TRBD1 or TRBD2 (5 bases each). Trimming took 5 bases from V and 1 from J, leaving 18 bases between them. Per the germline V gene, CDR1 is SGHVS and CDR2 is FQNEAQ. The CDR3 length is 16 residues. CDR3 DNA sequence: TGTGCCAGCAGCCCAAAAGCCGGGGCAGCTTCCTACGAGCAGTACTTC. This sequence encodes CASSPKAGAASYEQYF. The full variable domain, rest sourced from reference TRBV7-8 and TRBJ2-7, is GAGVSQSPRYKVAKRGQDVALRCDPISGHVSLFWYQQALGQGPEFLTYFQNEAQLDKSGLPSDRFFAERPEGSVSTLKIQRTQQEDSAVYLCASSPKAGAASYEQYFGPGTRLTVT.

This rearrangement joins TRBV30 to TRBJ2-5, with no clear D. This CDR3 region has 12 residues. CDR1 GTSNPN and CDR2 SVGIG come from the germline V gene (reference sequence). Trimming cost V 4 bases and J 4 bases, with 10 bases left between them. CDR3 DNA: TGTGCCTGGACCCTCGATTCAGAGACCCAGTACTTC. It specifies CAWTLDSETQYF.

This chain connects TRBV6-2 or TRBV6-3 to TRBJ2-3; TRBD2 agrees at 9 bases. V was clipped by 7 bases and J by 4 bases; unmatched bases: 15. CDR1 is MNHEY and CDR2 is SVGEGT in the germline V gene. This CDR3 region has 17 residues. The CDR3: CASKLARASGDADTQYF. CDR3 DNA sequence: TGTGCCAGCAAGTTAGCAAGGGCTAGCGGGGACGCAGATACGCAGTATTTT.

The chain joins TRBV20-1 to TRBJ2-3; TRBD2 agrees at 10 bases. Trimming cost V 7 bases and J 3 bases; bases outside gene matches: 19. This CDR3 is built from 18 residues. In germline, CDR1 is DFQATT, CDR2 SNEGSKA (reference sequence). The CDR3 sequence is CSGWRDTPGTSVTDTQYF. CDR3 DNA: TGCAGTGGTTGGAGGGACACACCCGGGACTAGCGTGACAGATACGCAGTATTTT.

The table lists this clonotype with a few counts. The rearrangement uses TRBV28 and TRBJ2-5; 7 nucleotides line up with TRBD1. The J segment lost 1 base and the V segment lost 6 bases, leaving 11 bases of the junction unmatched. The CDR3 has 16 residues. Germline V lookup: CDR1 MDHEN, CDR2 SYDVKM. The CDR3 coding sequence is TGTGCCAGCAGCACAACAGGGGTTTCCGGCCAAGAGACCCAGTACTTC. Protein product: CASSTTGVSGQETQYF. Complete variable domain (other parts from reference TRBV28 and TRBJ2-5): DVKVTQSSRYLVKRTGEKVFLECVQDMDHENMFWYRQDPGLGLRLIYFSYDVKMKEKGDIPEGYSVSREKKERFSLILESASTNQTSMYLCASSTTGVSGQETQYFGPGTRLLVL.

Only a few counts were recorded for this clonotype. This chain uses TRBV2 with TRBJ2-5; possibly TRBD1 for D (6 bases). Trimming cost V 5 bases and J 3 bases, with 16 bases left between them. CDR1 is SNHLY, CDR2 FYNNEI, per germline. This CDR3 has 15 residues. Here the CDR3 reads CASSTILGAKETQYF. The CDR3 region has the DNA TGTGCCAGCAGTACCATACTGGGGGCGAAAGAGACCCAGTACTTC. Combining the CDR3 with reference TRBV2 and TRBJ2-5 gives the whole variable domain EPEVTQTPSHQVTQMGQEVILRCVPISNHLYFYWYRQILGQKVEFLVSFYNNEISEKSEIFDDQFSVERPDGSNFTLKIRSTKLEDSAMYFCASSTILGAKETQYFGPGTRLLVL.

The chain combines TRBV10-2 with TRBJ2-3, with D hard to call. V lost 6 bases and J lost 5, with 9 bases in between. The CDR3 covers 12 residues. From germline, CDR1 is WSHSY and CDR2 SAAADI. In DNA, the CDR3 is TGCGCCAGCAGCCTACTACAAGATACGCAGTATTTT. It codes for CASSLLQDTQYF.

As to this clonotype: Here the CDR3 omits its conserved ending phenylalanine or tryptophan, so a read error is the likely source. The chain couples TRBV6-6 to TRBJ2-2; 10 bases align to TRBD1. With V trimmed by 5 bases and J by 5 bases, 8 bases remained unmatched. The CDR3 is 16 residues long. The germline CDR1 and CDR2 sequences are MNHNY and SVGAGI (reference sequence). CDR3 sequence reads: CASSRIGQGETGELFL. The DNA for the CDR3 is TGTGCCAGCAGTCGAATTGGACAGGGGGAAACCGGGGAGCTGTTTCTT.

This clonotype was found many times. The chain is built from TRBV30 and TRBJ1-3; 8 bases are shared with TRBD1. The V segment lost 3 bases and the J segment 8 bases; nucleotides outside the gene matches: 9. Germline V gene lookup returns CDR1 GTSNPN and CDR2 SVGIG (reference sequence). CDR3 length equals 14 residues. This CDR3 reads CAWRATGGIDTIYF. CDR3 sequence (DNA): TGTGCCTGGAGAGCAACAGGGGGGATCGACACCATATATTTT.

The V call is TRBV21-1, the J call TRBJ1-2; the DNA was not compared with TRBD1, the D call given in the table. TRBV21-1 is a known pseudogene. There are 14 residues in the CDR3. The CDR3: CASSNYRDNVGYTF. CDR3 DNA: TGTGCCAGCAGCAACTACCGGGACAATGTTGGCTACACCTTC.